A single sample is the source of the 18 T cell receptor beta chains below, sequenced in a study of naive CD8 T cells in extremely preterm neonates. TCRdb keeps only in-frame clones here, not all; method: immunoSEQ multiplex PCR. The sample yields 4,000 to 4,500 clones, around 98% seen once. Sequenced sample: naive CD8+ T cells from blood. The source is a human donor in good health.

This clone was seen only once. The rearrangement uses TRBV7-9 and TRBJ1-2; TRBD1 matches 8 bases. Per the germline V gene, CDR1 is SEHNR and CDR2 is FQNEAQ (reference sequence). This CDR3 contains 16 residues. Trimming cost V 6 bases and J 6 bases; bases outside gene matches: 15. CDR3 region: CASSTQGQALYNGYTF. The DNA of the CDR3 is TGTGCCAGCAGTACCCAGGGACAGGCCCTTTACAATGGCTACACCTTC. Full variable domain (missing parts from reference TRBV7-9 and TRBJ1-2): DTGVSQNPRHKITKRGQNVTFRCDPISEHNRLYWYRQTLGQGPEFLTYFQNEAQLEKSRLLSDRFSAERPKGSFSTLEIQRTEQGDSAMYLCASSTQGQALYNGYTFGSGTRLTVV.

V is TRBV6-1 and J is TRBJ1-2, with D unresolved. Germline V gene sequence: CDR1 MNHNS, CDR2 SASEGT. The CDR3 runs 15 residues. The V end lost 3 bases, the J end lost 4 bases, and 15 bases lay between the germline ends. This CDR3 is CASSEESQSPYGYTF. CDR3 sequence (DNA): TGTGCCAGCAGTGAGGAGTCTCAAAGCCCCTATGGCTACACCTTC.

The chain uses TRBV19 and TRBJ1-1; 8 positions match TRBD1. The trim removed 5 bases at V and 9 bases at J, leaving 14 bases unmatched. This CDR3 is built from 15 residues. From germline, CDR1 is LNHDA and CDR2 SQIVND (reference sequence). The CDR3 DNA is TGTGCCAGTAGTGGCCGGGACGCAGGGGGCGCGAAAGCTTTCTTT. It is translated as CASSGRDAGGAKAFF.

This clone was observed once. J is TRBJ1-6 and V is TRBV5-5; 8 nucleotides line up with TRBD1. V was pared by 3 bases and J by 8 bases, with 16 bases of the junction left unmatched. This CDR3 region has 18 residues. Per the germline V gene, CDR1 is SGHKS and CDR2 is YYEKEE (reference sequence). The CDR3 loop reads CASSSPSSGWTGYSPLHF. CDR3 coding DNA: TGTGCCAGCAGCTCTCCTTCGTCGGGGTGGACAGGGTATTCACCCCTCCACTTT.

The chain uses TRBV15 and TRBJ2-3, with a possible D match to TRBD2 (5 bases). Germline CDR1 is LNHNV and CDR2 is YYDKDF (reference sequence). V lost 0 bases, J lost 0 bases, and 10 bases lay in between. The CDR3 is 16 amino acids. CDR3 in amino acids: CATSRETGSSTDTQYF. Written as DNA, the CDR3 is TGTGCCACCAGCAGAGAAACGGGATCTAGCACAGATACGCAGTATTTT.

V usage is TRBV10-2 and J usage is TRBJ2-5; 9 bases fit TRBD2. Losses at the gene ends were 4 bases for V and 4 bases for J; bases not matched to a gene: 7. The CDR3 contains 15 residues. Germline lookup yields CDR1 WSHSY and CDR2 SAAADI. The CDR3 loop is CASSGGPSGTETQYF. The DNA for the CDR3 is TGCGCCAGCAGTGGGGGGCCTAGCGGGACAGAGACCCAGTACTTC.

The chain joins TRBV23-1 to TRBJ2-5, with 7 nucleotides matching TRBD2. TRBV23-1 carries the ORF label, with uncertain function. Trimming took 2 bases from V and 5 from J; bases not matched to a gene: 11. CDR3 length: 16 amino acids. CDR3 sequence (DNA): TGCGCCAGCAGTCAAGGGGAGGGTTGGATCAGGGAGACCCAGTACTTC. Protein product: CASSQGEGWIRETQYF.

This sequence joins TRBV28 and TRBJ1-1; perhaps TRBD1 as D (6 bases). V was trimmed by 4 bases and J by 1 base, leaving 10 bases between them. From germline, CDR1 is MDHEN and CDR2 SYDVKM. CDR3 length equals 14 residues. CDR3 DNA: TGTGCCAGCAGTTATCCGACAGGGAACACTGAAGCTTTCTTT. Protein sequence: CASSYPTGNTEAFF.

This CDR3 reads CASSKTGYTEAFF. DNA of the CDR3: TGTGCCAGCAGCAAGACAGGGTACACTGAAGCTTTCTTT. The chain uses TRBV5-5 and TRBJ1-1, with 7 bases matching TRBD1. After removal of 4 bases from V and 3 bases from J, the junction contained 3 bases not matched to a gene. Germline V CDR1 and CDR2: SGHKS, YYEKEE (reference sequence). CDR3 length: 13 residues.

The CDR3 bases are TGTGCCAGCAGCTTAGGCGGGGTGAACACTGAAGCTTTCTTT. Translated: CASSLGGVNTEAFF. The chain recombines TRBV7-9 with TRBJ1-1; D gene ambiguous. The CDR3 extends over 14 amino acids. Germline V gene lookup returns CDR1 SEHNR and CDR2 FQNEAQ (reference sequence). V was clipped by 1 base and J by 0 bases, with 6 bases between them. Together with reference TRBV7-9 and TRBJ1-1, the CDR3 gives the full variable domain: DTGVSQNPRHKITKRGQNVTFRCDPISEHNRLYWYRQTLGQGPEFLTYFQNEAQLEKSRLLSDRFSAERPKGSFSTLEIQRTEQGDSAMYLCASSLGGVNTEAFFGQGTRLTVV.

The CDR3 sequence is CASSLVGGAYNEQFF. CDR3 coding DNA: TGTGCCAGCAGCTTAGTTGGGGGCGCCTACAATGAGCAGTTCTTC. This chain uses TRBV11-2 with TRBJ2-1; maybe TRBD1 (6 bases). The germline CDR1 and CDR2 sequences are SGHAT and FQNNGV. CDR3 length: 15 amino acids. V lost 1 base and J 2 bases, leaving 9 bases between the germline ends.

The chain uses TRBV7-9 and TRBJ2-3; 7 nucleotides match TRBD1. Unmatched junction bases numbered 7, after V lost 5 bases and J lost 2 bases. This CDR3 is built from 15 residues. In germline, CDR1 is SEHNR, CDR2 FQNEAQ (reference sequence). The CDR3 is CASSSPGQPTDTQYF. In DNA, the CDR3 is TGTGCCAGCAGCAGCCCGGGACAGCCCACAGATACGCAGTATTTT.

The CDR3 DNA is TGTGCCAGCAGCCGAAGGGGGACAGGGGTCGACGAGCAGTACTTC. Its protein is CASSRRGTGVDEQYF. The chain links TRBV6-1 to TRBJ2-7; 10 nucleotides match TRBD1. V lost 6 bases to trimming and J lost 5 bases; unmatched junction nucleotides: 10. CDR3 size: 15 residues. CDR1 is MNHNS, CDR2 SASEGT, per germline.

This clone came up once. The chain employs TRBV5-1 and TRBJ2-1; D is perhaps TRBD1 (6 bases). The CDR3 runs 15 residues. The germline gives CDR1 SGHRS, CDR2 YFSETQ. V was pared by 4 bases and J by 2 bases, with 13 bases between. The CDR3 sequence is CASSLPPGAYNEQFF. CDR3 DNA sequence: TGCGCCAGCAGCCTGCCGCCAGGGGCCTACAATGAGCAGTTCTTC.

This rearrangement joins TRBV7-9 to TRBJ2-7; 8 nucleotides line up with TRBD1. V lost 5 bases to trimming and J lost 0 bases; unmatched junction nucleotides: 6. The CDR3 consists of 15 residues. From germline, CDR1 is SEHNR and CDR2 FQNEAQ (reference sequence). As DNA, the CDR3 is TGTGCCAGCAGCGGAGACAGGGGCAGCTCCTACGAGCAGTACGTC. Residues: CASSGDRGSSYEQYV.

This clone was observed a single time. The V and J genes are TRBV29-1 and TRBJ2-2; the match to TRBD1 covers 11 bases. Trimming at V came to 4 bases and at J to 5 bases, leaving 6 bases not matched to a gene. The CDR3 consists of 15 residues. Germline lookup yields CDR1 SQVTM and CDR2 ANQGSEA. This CDR3 reads CSVVFRDRGTGELFF. The CDR3, as DNA: TGCAGCGTTGTCTTCCGGGACAGGGGGACCGGGGAGCTGTTTTTT.

The chain joins TRBV19 to TRBJ2-1, with TRBD2 matching 8 bases. This CDR3 is 13 amino acids long. The V gene end was trimmed by 4 bases and the J gene end by 7 bases; junction bases not matched to a gene: 3. Germline V CDR1 and CDR2: LNHDA, SQIVND (reference sequence). CDR3 loop: CASSSGGPNEQFF. The CDR3 nucleotides read TGTGCCAGTAGTAGCGGGGGGCCAAATGAGCAGTTCTTC. The variable domain in full, with the rest retrieved from reference TRBV19 and TRBJ2-1, is DGGITQSPKYLFRKEGQNVTLSCEQNLNHDAMYWYRQDPGQGLRLIYYSQIVNDFQKGDIAEGYSVSREKKESFPLTVTSAQKNPTAFYLCASSSGGPNEQFFGPGTRLTVL.

CDR3 in amino acids: CASTPTGVTGELFF. The CDR3, as DNA: TGCGCCAGCACCCCGACAGGGGTAACCGGGGAGCTGTTTTTT. This sequence joins TRBV4-1 and TRBJ2-2, with 8 bases fitting TRBD1. V shed 7 bases and J 5 bases; nucleotides not matched to a gene: 6. The CDR3 spans 14 residues. In germline, CDR1 is MGHRA, CDR2 YSYEKL.